The next 21 T cell receptor beta chains were all read from a single sample in a study of tumor-infiltrating lymphocytes in primary liver carcinoma. Germline DNA was also extracted, and blood RNA was taken from unsorted whole blood. Making TCR beta cDNA involved around 510 ng total RNA and a constant-region primer. Libraries covering TCR beta were generated through three nested multiplex PCR rounds (using a slightly modified ARM-PCR). Rounds one and two of PCR, each of roughly 10 cycles, were primed with TRBV1-TRBV30 forward primers and a C-beta reverse primer. Each CDR3 protein gets one entry after TCRdb re-called the multiplex PCR reads with MiXCR. The sample gives about 350,000 distinct CDR3 sequences, approximately 65% of which show up once; roughly 6% is in the top ten. The sample taken for sequencing was peripheral blood. The source is a man aged 40-50 years with primary liver carcinoma and hepatitis B virus infection.

This chain joins TRBV10-2 and TRBJ2-7, with D possibly matching TRBD2 (6 bases). V lost 8 bases, J lost 1 base, and 21 bases lay in between. There are 16 residues in the CDR3. The germline gives CDR1 WSHSY, CDR2 SAAADI. CDR3 sequence reads: CASGIVGGLTSYEQYF. The DNA for the CDR3 is TGCGCCAGCGGAATAGTGGGAGGTCTAACTTCCTACGAGCAGTACTTC.

Worth noting for this clonotype: One junction end disagrees with the germline gene, perhaps due to a read error. V gene TRBV5-1 combines with J gene TRBJ1-5; no definite D call. The CDR3 runs 15 residues. In germline, CDR1 is SGHRS, CDR2 YFSETQ. The DNA for the CDR3 is TGCGCCAGCAGCTTGGCCGGCCGCAGCAATCAGCCCCAGCGTTTT. Encoded protein: CASSLAGRSNQPQRF.

The V gene is TRBV11-2, the J gene TRBJ2-1, with a possible D match to TRBD1 (6 bases). Germline assignment: CDR1 SGHAT and CDR2 FQNNGV. The V gene lost 10 bases and the J gene lost 5 bases, with 18 bases spanning the gap. The CDR3 consists of 14 residues. The CDR3 region has the DNA TGTGCCATCAGTACTAAGGGACAAAACAATGAGCAGTTCTTC. Translating it yields CAISTKGQNNEQFF.

The chain has TRBV12-3 or TRBV12-4 and TRBJ2-2, with unresolved D. This CDR3 is built from 16 residues. CDR3 bases: TGTGTCAGTAGTTTTATGCCAATAGGGCCCACCGGGGAGCTGTTTTTT. It is translated as CVSSFMPIGPTGELFF.

Worth noting for this clonotype: Germline and junction disagree at one end, which may indicate a read error. J is TRBJ2-1 and V is TRBV4-3, with D possibly TRBD2 on 5 matching bases. This CDR3 is 15 amino acids long. Germline V gives CDR1 LGHNA, CDR2 YSLEER. This CDR3 is CASSQERVYYNERFF. The CDR3 DNA reads as TGCGCCAGCAGCCAAGAGCGGGTATACTACAATGAGCGGTTCTTC.

This chain connects TRBV4-3 to TRBJ2-7; 9 nucleotides align to TRBD2. The germline CDR1 and CDR2 sequences are LGHNA and YSLEER. The CDR3 totals 16 residues. V trimming: 0 bases; J trimming: 6 bases; junction bases outside the gene matches: 9. The DNA for the CDR3 is TGCGCCAGCAGCCAAGATCTAGCGGGGTTTTTTCTCGAGCAGTACTTC. Protein: CASSQDLAGFFLEQYF.

This clonotype was found many times. The chain joins TRBV4-2 to TRBJ2-7, with 14 nucleotides matching TRBD2. Germline loops: CDR1 LGHNA, CDR2 YNFKEQ. The CDR3 has 16 amino acids. V shed 4 bases and J 3 bases; nucleotides not matched to a gene: 5. This CDR3 reads CASSPGLAGAFYEQYF. The CDR3 nucleotides read TGTGCCAGCAGCCCGGGACTAGCGGGAGCTTTCTACGAGCAGTACTTC.

With regard to this clonotype: Since no conserved phenylalanine or tryptophan closes the CDR3, a read error is the likely cause. As DNA, the CDR3 is TGCGCCAGCAGTGCAAGCGGGAGAACCCACGAGCAGTACTAC. Its translation: CASSASGRTHEQYY. V usage is TRBV10-1 and J usage is TRBJ2-7, with TRBD2 matching over 8 bases. The V gene end was trimmed by 4 bases and the J gene end by 5 bases; junction bases not matched to a gene: 7. CDR3 length equals 14 residues. Per the germline V gene, CDR1 is WNHNN and CDR2 is SYGVQD (reference sequence).

The chain uses TRBV11-3 and TRBJ2-1; 9 bases agree with TRBD1. Germline V gene sequence: CDR1 SGHNT, CDR2 YENEEA. This CDR3 region has 15 residues. The CDR3 is CTNSQGQGKSNEQFF. DNA of the CDR3: TGTACCAACAGCCAAGGACAGGGGAAGAGTAATGAGCAGTTCTTC.

This clonotype has only a few counts. The chain carries TRBV6-2 or TRBV6-3 and TRBJ2-1, with 11 bases lining up with TRBD2. This CDR3 spans 19 amino acids. From germline, CDR1 is MNHEY and CDR2 SVGEGT. The junction had 16 bases not matched to a gene; V was cut back by 5 bases and J by 4 bases. The CDR3 loop is CASSHGLAGGRRAYNEQFF. CDR3 DNA: TGTGCCAGCAGTCACGGCCTAGCGGGAGGAAGGAGGGCATACAATGAGCAGTTCTTC.

In the case of this clonotype: A much larger clone is a single base away; this may be a read error. The rearrangement links TRBV5-5 to TRBJ2-5; TRBD1 aligns across 8 bases. The V segment lost 4 bases and the J segment 5 bases; nucleotides outside the gene matches: 7. The CDR3 loop spans 14 amino acids. Germline assignment: CDR1 SGHKS and CDR2 YYEKEE (reference sequence). Here the CDR3 reads CASSVGQGVETQYF. The CDR3 DNA reads TGTGCCAGCAGCGTTGGACAGGGAGTCGAGACCCAGTACTTC.

On this clonotype: This clone may be a read error of a much larger clone one base away. This chain uses TRBV4-1 with TRBJ2-3, with 7 bases aligning to TRBD2. V trimming: 5 bases; J trimming: 2 bases; junction bases outside the gene matches: 13. The CDR3 length is 17 residues. Germline assignment: CDR1 MGHRA and CDR2 YSYEKL. This chain's CDR3 is CASSFTTSAKDTDTQYF. CDR3 coding DNA: TGCGCCAGCAGCTTTACTACTAGCGCTAAAGACACAGATACGCAGTATTTT.

Note on this clonotype: A read error may account for a junction end that differs from germline. This chain links TRBV11-2 with TRBJ2-2; 10 positions agree with TRBD2. The CDR3 totals 15 residues. Looked up from germline, CDR1 is SGHAT and CDR2 is FQNNGV. CDR3 sequence: CASSSSGSAPRELFF. DNA for the CDR3: TGTGCCAGTAGCTCTAGCGGGAGTGCCCCCAGGGAGCTGTTTTTT.

Comment on this clonotype: One end of the junction does not line up with germline, which may come from a read error. The CDR3 nucleotides are TGTACCAGCAGCAGGGGGACCCAAGAGACCCAGTACTTC. It translates to CTSSRGTQETQYF. The chain has TRBV5-6 and TRBJ2-5; 7 bases map to TRBD1. CDR3 size: 13 residues. CDR1 and CDR2 (germline): SGHDT, YYEEEE.

Turning to this clonotype: A much larger clone lies a single base off, so this may be a read error. V and J are TRBV6-6 and TRBJ1-5, with D perhaps matching TRBD1 (6 bases). The germline gives CDR1 MNHNY, CDR2 SVGAGI (reference sequence). The CDR3 length is 17 residues. CDR3 sequence reads: CTSSYSADRTSNQPQHF. The CDR3 DNA is TGTACCAGCAGTTACTCTGCCGACAGGACCAGCAATCAGCCCCAGCATTTT.

A word on this clonotype: The junction and the germline gene differ at one end; a read error may be behind it. This chain links TRBV6-1 with TRBJ2-2; 7 nucleotides align to TRBD2. The CDR3 runs to 14 residues. The germline CDR1 and CDR2 sequences are MNHNS and SASEGT. DNA of the CDR3: TGTACCAGCGTACTAGCGATAAACACCGGGGAGTTGTTTTTT. Protein: CTSVLAINTGELFF.

The CDR3 loop reads CASSLGQTTQETQYF. The CDR3, as DNA: TGTGCCAGCAGCTTGGGACAGACTACCCAAGAGACCCAGTACTTC. The chain couples TRBV7-2 to TRBJ2-5; 7 bases match TRBD1. The length of the CDR3 is 15 residues. Germline loops: CDR1 SGHTA, CDR2 FQGNSA. The ends lost 3 bases at V and 1 base at J; junction bases unmatched: 5.

Worth noting for this clonotype: Relative to the germline gene, one junction end is altered; a read error may explain this. The chain uses TRBV11-2 and TRBJ2-7, with 7 bases aligning to TRBD1. From germline, CDR1 is SGHAT and CDR2 FQNNGV. The CDR3 length is 14 residues. The CDR3 nucleotides are TGTGCCAGCAGCACCCAGGGGGATACCTACGACCAGTACTTC. This translates into CASSTQGDTYDQYF.

With respect to this clonotype: A read error is possible here, since a much larger clone lies one base away. The chain has TRBV29-1 and TRBJ1-1; D is ambiguous. The CDR3 has 13 amino acids. Germline CDR1 reads SQVTM; CDR2 reads ANQGSEA. CDR3 nucleotides: TGCACCACCACCTCGTGGACGAACACTGAAGCTTTCTTT. Translating gives CTTTSWTNTEAFF.

About this clonotype itself: A read error may explain this, as a much larger clone is one base away. The CDR3 loop is CASSQDLGGEASF. CDR3 in DNA: TGCGCCAGCAGCCAAGATCTAGGCGGTGAAGCTTCCTTT. The V call is TRBV4-3, the J call TRBJ1-1; D is unclear. The CDR3 sequence is 13 residues long. CDR1 is LGHNA and CDR2 is YSLEER in the germline V gene.

This chain links TRBV11-3 with TRBJ2-1, with D tentatively TRBD1 or TRBD2 (5 bases each). Trimming removed 4 bases from V and 6 bases from J, with 22 bases in between. The germline V gene has CDR1 SGHNT and CDR2 YENEEA. The CDR3 extends over 17 amino acids. In nucleotides, the CDR3 is TGTGCCAGCAGCTCAGCGGCGAGGGGCGATTCTAGCAATGAGCAGTTCTTC. As protein: CASSSAARGDSSNEQFF. Variable domain in full (rest from reference TRBV11-3 and TRBJ2-1): EAGVVQSPRYKIIEKKQPVAFWCNPISGHNTLYWYLQNLGQGPELLIRYENEEAVDDSQLPKDRFSAERLKGVDSTLKIQPAELGDSAVYLCASSSAARGDSSNEQFFGPGTRLTVL.